Below, 8 T cell receptor beta chains from the same sample are listed, as sequenced in a study of cytomegalovirus exposure and HLA in healthy donors. Researchers ran the PCR with 60 Vbeta and 13 Jbeta primers. Clones were read by immunoSEQ multiplex PCR, and TCRdb kept only the in-frame ones, dropping some. The table lists under 50,000 clones, less than 75% of them singletons. The specimen was PBMCs. These receptors all come from a young man in good health and CMV-seronegative.

The chain uses TRBV30 and TRBJ1-3; TRBD1 is a possible D gene (5 bases). The CDR3 sequence is 14 residues long. Germline V gene data show CDR1 as GTSNPN and CDR2 as SVGIG (reference sequence). V was shortened by 0 bases and J by 11 bases, with 17 bases between the two germline ends. Here the CDR3 reads CAWSVGAGSGSIYF. CDR3 nucleotides: TGTGCCTGGAGTGTAGGGGCAGGGTCAGGATCCATATATTTT.

The chain is built from TRBV10-3 and TRBJ2-7, with 13 bases that match TRBD2. The CDR3 length is 18 residues. V dropped 3 bases and J dropped 3; count of bases not matched to a gene: 11. Germline V gives CDR1 ENHRY, CDR2 SYGVKD. CDR3 region: CAISDRQGTSGTHYEQYF. Written as DNA, the CDR3 is TGTGCCATCAGTGACCGACAGGGGACTAGCGGGACCCACTACGAGCAGTACTTC.

The V gene is TRBV6-1, the J gene TRBJ1-4; 8 bases are a match to TRBD1. The ends lost 5 bases at V and 5 bases at J; junction bases unmatched: 7. The CDR3 contains 15 residues. Germline V gene data show CDR1 as MNHNS and CDR2 as SASEGT. The CDR3 loop reads CASSPRTGMNEKLFF. CDR3 DNA: TGTGCCAGCAGTCCTCGGACAGGGATGAATGAAAAACTGTTTTTT.

The rearrangement uses TRBV27 and TRBJ2-7; D is possibly TRBD1 (6 bases). Germline-derived CDR1 and CDR2 are MNHEY and SMNVEV (reference sequence). V shed 10 bases and J shed 4 bases, with 8 bases lying between them. There are 10 residues in the CDR3. CDR3 in amino acids: CATGQYEQYF. CDR3 bases: TGTGCCACAGGACAGTACGAGCAGTACTTC.

V gene TRBV4-1 combines with J gene TRBJ1-1; the D gene is possibly TRBD1 (6 bases). Germline assignment: CDR1 MGHRA and CDR2 YSYEKL. CDR3 length: 12 amino acids. The germline V and J ends were trimmed by 3 bases and 10 bases, with 12 bases remaining between them. As DNA, the CDR3 is TGCGCCAGCAGCCACCTGGGACAAGGAGCTTTCTTT. As protein: CASSHLGQGAFF.

Only one count was recorded for this clone. The chain links TRBV6-1 to TRBJ1-2; 9 nucleotides match TRBD1. The CDR3 has 12 amino acids. V lost 6 bases to trimming and J lost 6 bases; unmatched junction nucleotides: 2. The germline V gene has CDR1 MNHNS and CDR2 SASEGT. The CDR3 nucleotides read TGTGCCAGCAGCTGGACAGGGGATGGCTACACCTTC. Translated: CASSWTGDGYTF.

The chain links TRBV5-1 to TRBJ2-5; TRBD1 aligns across 7 bases. V dropped 0 bases and J dropped 4; count of bases not matched to a gene: 15. Germline V gene data show CDR1 as SGHRS and CDR2 as YFSETQ. The CDR3 sequence is 18 residues long. CDR3 in DNA: TGCGCCAGCAGCTTGGGCCAGGGACAGATCTACTTGGGAGAGACCCAGTACTTC. Protein sequence: CASSLGQGQIYLGETQYF.

The chain joins TRBV4-2 to TRBJ2-1; TRBD2 aligns across 11 bases. The germline V gene encodes CDR1 LGHNA and CDR2 YNFKEQ. The CDR3 has 15 residues. V dropped 3 bases and J dropped 6; count of bases not matched to a gene: 4. CDR3 residues: CASSHTLAGVNEQFF. For the CDR3, the DNA is TGTGCCAGCAGCCACACACTAGCGGGAGTCAATGAGCAGTTCTTC.